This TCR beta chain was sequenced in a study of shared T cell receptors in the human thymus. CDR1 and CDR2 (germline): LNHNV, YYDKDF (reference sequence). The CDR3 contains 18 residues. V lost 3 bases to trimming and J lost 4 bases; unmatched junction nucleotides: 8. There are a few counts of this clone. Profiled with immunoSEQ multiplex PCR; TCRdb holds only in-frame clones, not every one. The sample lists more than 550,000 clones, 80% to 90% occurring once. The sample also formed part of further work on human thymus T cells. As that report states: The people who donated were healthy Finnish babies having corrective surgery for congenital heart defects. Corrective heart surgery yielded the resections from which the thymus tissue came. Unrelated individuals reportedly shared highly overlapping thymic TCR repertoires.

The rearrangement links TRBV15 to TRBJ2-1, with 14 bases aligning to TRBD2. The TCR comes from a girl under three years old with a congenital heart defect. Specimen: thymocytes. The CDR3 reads CATSSPRLAGGDYNEQFF. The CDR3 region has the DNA TGTGCCACCAGCAGTCCGAGACTAGCGGGGGGGGATTACAATGAGCAGTTCTTC. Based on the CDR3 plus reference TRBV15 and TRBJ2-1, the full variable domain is DAMVIQNPRYQVTQFGKPVTLSCSQTLNHNVMYWYQQKSSQAPKLLFHYYDKDFNNEADTPDNFQSRRPNTSFCFLDIRSPGLGDTAMYLCATSSPRLAGGDYNEQFFGPGTRLTVL.